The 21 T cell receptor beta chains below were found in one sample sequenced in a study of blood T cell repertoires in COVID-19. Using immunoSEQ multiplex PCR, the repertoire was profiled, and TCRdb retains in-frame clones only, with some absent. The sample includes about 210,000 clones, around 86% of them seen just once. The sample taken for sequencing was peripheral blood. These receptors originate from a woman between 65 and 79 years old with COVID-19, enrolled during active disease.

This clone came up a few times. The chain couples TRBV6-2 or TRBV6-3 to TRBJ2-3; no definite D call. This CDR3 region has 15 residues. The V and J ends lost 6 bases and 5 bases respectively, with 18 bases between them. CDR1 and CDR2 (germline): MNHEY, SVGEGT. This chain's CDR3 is CASSPDSPERDTQYF. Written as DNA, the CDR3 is TGTGCCAGCAGCCCCGACTCCCCGGAAAGAGATACGCAGTATTTT.

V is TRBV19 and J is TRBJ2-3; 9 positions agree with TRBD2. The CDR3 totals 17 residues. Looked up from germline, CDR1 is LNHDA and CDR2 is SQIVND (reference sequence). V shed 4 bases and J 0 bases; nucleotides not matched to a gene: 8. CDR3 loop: CASSRPGLASSTDTQYF. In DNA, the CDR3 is TGTGCCAGTAGTAGGCCGGGACTAGCATCTAGCACAGATACGCAGTATTTT.

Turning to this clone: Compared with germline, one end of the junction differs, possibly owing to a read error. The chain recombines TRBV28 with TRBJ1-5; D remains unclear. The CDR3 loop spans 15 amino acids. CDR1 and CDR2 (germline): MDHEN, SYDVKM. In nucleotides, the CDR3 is TGTGCCAGCAGTCCCACTACCCGGCCCGATCAGTCCCAGCATTTT. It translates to CASSPTTRPDQSQHF.

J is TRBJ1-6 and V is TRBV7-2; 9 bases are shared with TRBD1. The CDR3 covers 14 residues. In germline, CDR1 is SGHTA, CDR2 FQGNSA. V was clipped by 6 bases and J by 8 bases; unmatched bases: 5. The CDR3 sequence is CASRPGQGDSPLHF. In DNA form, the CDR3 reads TGTGCCAGCAGGCCGGGACAGGGTGATTCACCCCTCCACTTT.

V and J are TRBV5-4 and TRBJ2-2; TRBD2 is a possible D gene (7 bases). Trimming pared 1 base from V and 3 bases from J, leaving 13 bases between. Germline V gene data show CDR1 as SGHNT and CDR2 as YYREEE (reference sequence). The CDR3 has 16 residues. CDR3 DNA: TGTGCCAGCAGCTTGAGTCGGGGGGCGGACACCGGGGAGCTGTTTTTT. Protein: CASSLSRGADTGELFF.

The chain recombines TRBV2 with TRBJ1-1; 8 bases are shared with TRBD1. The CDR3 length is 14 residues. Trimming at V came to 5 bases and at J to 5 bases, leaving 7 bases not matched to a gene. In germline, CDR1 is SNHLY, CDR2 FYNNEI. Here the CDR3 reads CASSMDRVWTEAFF. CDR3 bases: TGTGCCAGCAGTATGGACAGGGTTTGGACTGAAGCTTTCTTT.

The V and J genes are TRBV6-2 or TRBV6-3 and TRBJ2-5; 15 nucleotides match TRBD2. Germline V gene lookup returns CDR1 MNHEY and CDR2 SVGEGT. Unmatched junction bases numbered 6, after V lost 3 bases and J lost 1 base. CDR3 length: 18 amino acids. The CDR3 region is CASSYGGLAGGFQETQYF. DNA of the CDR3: TGTGCCAGCAGTTATGGGGGACTAGCGGGAGGTTTCCAAGAGACCCAGTACTTC.

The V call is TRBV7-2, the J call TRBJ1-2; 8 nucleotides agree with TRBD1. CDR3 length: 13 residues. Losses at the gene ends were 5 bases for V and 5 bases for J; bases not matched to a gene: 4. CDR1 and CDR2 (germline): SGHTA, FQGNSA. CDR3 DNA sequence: TGTGCCAGCAGCCTACAGGGGGGGTATGGCTACACCTTC. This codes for CASSLQGGYGYTF.

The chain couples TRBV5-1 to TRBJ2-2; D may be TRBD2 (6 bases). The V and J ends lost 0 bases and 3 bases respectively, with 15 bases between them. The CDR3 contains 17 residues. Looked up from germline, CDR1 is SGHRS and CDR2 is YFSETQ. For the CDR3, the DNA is TGCGCCAGCAGCTTGGCCGGCGCGGGAAGTTACACCGGGGAGCTGTTTTTT. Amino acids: CASSLAGAGSYTGELFF.

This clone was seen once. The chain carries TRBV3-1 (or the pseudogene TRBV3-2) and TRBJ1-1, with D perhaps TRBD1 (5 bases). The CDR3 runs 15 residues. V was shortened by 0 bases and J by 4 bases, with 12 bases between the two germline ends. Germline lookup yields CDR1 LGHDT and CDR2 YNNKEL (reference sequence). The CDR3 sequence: CASSQDRPRATEAFF. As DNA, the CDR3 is TGTGCCAGCAGCCAAGACCGGCCCAGGGCCACTGAAGCTTTCTTT.

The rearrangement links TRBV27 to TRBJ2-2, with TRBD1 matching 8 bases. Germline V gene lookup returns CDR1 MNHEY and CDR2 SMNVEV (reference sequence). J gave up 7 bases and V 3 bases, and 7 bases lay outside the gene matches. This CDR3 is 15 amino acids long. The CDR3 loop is CASSFEDRGIGELFF. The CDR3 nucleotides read TGTGCCAGCAGTTTCGAAGACAGGGGTATCGGGGAGCTGTTTTTT.

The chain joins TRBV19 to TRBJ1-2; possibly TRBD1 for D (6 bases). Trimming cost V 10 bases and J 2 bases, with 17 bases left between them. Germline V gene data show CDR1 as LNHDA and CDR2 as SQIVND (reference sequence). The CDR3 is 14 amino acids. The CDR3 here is CATEGHTDNYGYTF. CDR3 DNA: TGTGCCACCGAGGGACACACTGACAACTATGGCTACACCTTC.

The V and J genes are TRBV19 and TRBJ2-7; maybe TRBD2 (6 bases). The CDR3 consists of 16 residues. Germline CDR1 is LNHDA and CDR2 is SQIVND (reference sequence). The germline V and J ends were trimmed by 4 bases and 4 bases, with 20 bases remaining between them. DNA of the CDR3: TGTGCCAGTAGTAGAGGAAGTAGCGGAGTTAATTACGAGCAGTACTTC. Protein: CASSRGSSGVNYEQYF.

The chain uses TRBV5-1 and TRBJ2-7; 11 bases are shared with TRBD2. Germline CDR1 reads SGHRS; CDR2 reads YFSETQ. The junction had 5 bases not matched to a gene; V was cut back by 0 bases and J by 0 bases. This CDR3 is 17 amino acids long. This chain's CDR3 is CASSLAGLAGGSYEQYF. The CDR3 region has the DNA TGCGCCAGCAGCTTGGCCGGCCTAGCGGGAGGCTCCTACGAGCAGTACTTC.

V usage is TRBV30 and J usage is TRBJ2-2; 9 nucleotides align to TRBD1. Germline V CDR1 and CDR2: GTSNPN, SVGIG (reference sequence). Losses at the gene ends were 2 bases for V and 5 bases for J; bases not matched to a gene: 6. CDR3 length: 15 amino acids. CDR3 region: CAWSLGQGRTGELFF. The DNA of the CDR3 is TGTGCCTGGAGTCTTGGACAGGGGAGAACCGGGGAGCTGTTTTTT.

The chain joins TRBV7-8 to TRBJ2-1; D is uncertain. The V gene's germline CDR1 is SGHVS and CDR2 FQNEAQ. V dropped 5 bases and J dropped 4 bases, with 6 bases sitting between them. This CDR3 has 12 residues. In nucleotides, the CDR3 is TGTGCCAGCAGCCCTCGTTACAATGAGCAGTTCTTC. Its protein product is CASSPRYNEQFF.

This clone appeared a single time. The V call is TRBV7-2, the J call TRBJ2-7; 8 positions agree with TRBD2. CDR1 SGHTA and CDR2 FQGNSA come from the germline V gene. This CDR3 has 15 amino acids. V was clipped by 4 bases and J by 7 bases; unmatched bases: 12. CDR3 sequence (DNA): TGTGCCAGCAGCTCCCCCGGACTAGCCCGATGGGAGCAGTACTTC. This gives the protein CASSSPGLARWEQYF.

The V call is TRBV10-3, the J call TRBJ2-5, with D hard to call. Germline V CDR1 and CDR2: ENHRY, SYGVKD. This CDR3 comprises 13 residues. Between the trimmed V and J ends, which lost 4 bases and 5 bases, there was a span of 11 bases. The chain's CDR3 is CAISATAGETQYF. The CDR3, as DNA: TGTGCCATCAGTGCTACTGCCGGGGAGACCCAGTACTTC.

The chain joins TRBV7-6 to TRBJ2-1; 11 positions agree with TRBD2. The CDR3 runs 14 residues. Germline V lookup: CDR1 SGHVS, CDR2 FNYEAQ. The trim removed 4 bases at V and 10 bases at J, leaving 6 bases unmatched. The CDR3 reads CASSSVVAGGEQFF. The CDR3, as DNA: TGTGCCAGCAGCTCCGTGGTAGCGGGAGGGGAGCAGTTCTTC.

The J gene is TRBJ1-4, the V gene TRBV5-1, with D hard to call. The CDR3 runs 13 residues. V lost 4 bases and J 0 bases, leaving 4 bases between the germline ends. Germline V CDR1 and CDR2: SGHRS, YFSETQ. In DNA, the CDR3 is TGCGCCAGCAGCATCACAACTAATGAAAAACTGTTTTTT. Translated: CASSITTNEKLFF.

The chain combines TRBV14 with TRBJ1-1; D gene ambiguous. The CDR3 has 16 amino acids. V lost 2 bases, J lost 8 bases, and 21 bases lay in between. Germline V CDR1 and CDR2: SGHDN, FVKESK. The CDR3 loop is CASSQKTPRSGSEAFF. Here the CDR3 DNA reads TGTGCCAGCAGCCAAAAAACGCCTCGTTCGGGTTCCGAAGCTTTCTTT.